The table lists the clone carrying this T cell receptor beta chain with many counts. Its matching antigen is unknown. This beta chain is a stray read from a library made for alpha chains; its abundance is not meaningful. V dropped 0 bases and J dropped 6; count of bases not matched to a gene: 6. This CDR3 spans 16 amino acids. Germline values: CDR1 SGHRS, CDR2 YFSETQ. Described time point: sample taken at primary tumor resection. The donor population consisted of approximately 70 patients with untreated, early-stage non-small cell lung cancer. Whole RNA from tumor, nontumor lung or frozen PBMC was sequenced unsorted. These data are taken from a study of spatial heterogeneity in lung cancer. Study in general: Consistent detection of more beta-chain than alpha-chain sequences was observed. Study results and limitations: Higher tumor mutation counts went along with higher counts of expanded intratumoral alpha and beta TCRs. There was tracking of ubiquitous and regional nonsynonymous mutations by the respective counts of ubiquitous and regional expanded TCRs.

TCRdb passed the 5' RACE reads through MiXCR, listing each CDR3 protein once. The sample includes several thousand distinct CDR3 sequences, 10% to 15% of them seen just once. V usage is TRBV5-1 and J usage is TRBJ2-2; TRBD2 aligns across 9 bases. This receptor was taken from a male donor with early-stage non-small cell lung cancer. Sequencing used lung tumor tissue, obtained at surgery. The CDR3 reads CASSLVVAGVAGELFF. The CDR3, as DNA: TGCGCCAGCAGCTTGGTTGTAGCGGGAGTGGCCGGGGAGCTGTTTTTT.